The 13 T cell receptor beta chains below were found in one sample sequenced in a study of blood T cell repertoires in COVID-19. Measured with immunoSEQ multiplex PCR; TCRdb has only the in-frame clones, and not every one. The repertoire has some 80,000 clones, roughly four fifths of them found once; the top ten carry 15% to 20%. Sequenced: peripheral blood. These receptors originate from a woman older than 75 with active or convalescent COVID-19.

V usage is TRBV7-2 and J usage is TRBJ1-3; unclear D gene. Germline V gene data show CDR1 as SGHTA and CDR2 as FQGNSA. Between the trimmed V and J ends, which lost 5 bases and 4 bases, there was a span of 18 bases. The CDR3 is 16 residues long. The CDR3 region has the DNA TGTGCCAGCAGCCCCGCCCGGAGGCCTGCCGGAAACACCATATATTTT. This encodes CASSPARRPAGNTIYF.

The chain employs TRBV14 and TRBJ1-4; D unresolved. The CDR3 is made up of 13 amino acids. V gave up 3 bases and J gave up 5 bases, with 7 bases separating them. Germline lookup yields CDR1 SGHDN and CDR2 FVKESK. CDR3: CASSQRVNEKLFF. In DNA form, the CDR3 reads TGTGCCAGCAGCCAGAGGGTGAATGAAAAACTGTTTTTT.

The rearrangement links TRBV6-2 or TRBV6-3 to TRBJ2-7; 7 bases agree with TRBD2. Trimming at V came to 0 bases and at J to 3 bases, leaving 14 bases not matched to a gene. From germline, CDR1 is MNHEY and CDR2 SVGEGT. This CDR3 region has 18 residues. CDR3 DNA sequence: TGTGCCAGCAGTTACTCGAGGAGTTGGGGGGGTACCCTCTACGAGCAGTACTTC. Its protein product is CASSYSRSWGGTLYEQYF.

This clone was detected a few times. V is TRBV5-1 and J is TRBJ1-1; 7 nucleotides agree with TRBD1. The CDR3 runs to 16 residues. V lost 0 bases to trimming and J lost 1 base; unmatched junction nucleotides: 6. Per germline, CDR1 SGHRS and CDR2 YFSETQ. The CDR3 protein is CASSLAWAGGNTEAFF. The CDR3 nucleotides are TGCGCCAGCAGCTTGGCATGGGCAGGGGGGAACACTGAAGCTTTCTTT.

The chain links TRBV11-2 to TRBJ2-4; 9 bases are a match to TRBD1. The CDR3 covers 14 residues. V was pared by 5 bases and J by 8 bases, with 7 bases of the junction left unmatched. Germline V CDR1 and CDR2: SGHAT, FQNNGV. CDR3 DNA: TGTGCCAGCAGCCTCACAGGGGGCAGTGACATTCAGTACTTC. The encoded protein is CASSLTGGSDIQYF.

The chain uses TRBV25-1 and TRBJ2-5, with 9 bases identical to TRBD1. The CDR3 loop spans 14 amino acids. Losses at the gene ends were 6 bases for V and 5 bases for J; bases not matched to a gene: 7. CDR1 and CDR2 (germline): MGHDK, SYGVNS. The CDR3 DNA is TGTGCCAGCAGCTCTGGACAGGGGAGGGAGACCCAGTACTTC. Amino acids: CASSSGQGRETQYF.

This chain uses TRBV28 with TRBJ2-3; unclear D gene. Germline V gene data show CDR1 as MDHEN and CDR2 as SYDVKM. The CDR3 is 13 amino acids. With 9 bases removed from V and 4 bases from J, the gap between germline ends came to 14 bases. The CDR3 sequence: CARGPLRADTQYF. CDR3 in DNA: TGTGCCAGGGGCCCCCTTCGCGCAGATACGCAGTATTTT.

The V gene is TRBV2, the J gene TRBJ2-3; 8 bases map to TRBD2. Germline trimming cut 6 bases from V and 1 base from J; bases unmatched to any gene: 3. This CDR3 has 14 amino acids. In germline, CDR1 is SNHLY, CDR2 FYNNEI. The CDR3 DNA reads as TGTGCCAGCAGGACGGGGGGGGGCACAGATACGCAGTATTTT. This sequence encodes CASRTGGGTDTQYF.

CDR3 in amino acids: CASSRLANSYEQYF. The CDR3 DNA is TGTGCCAGCAGCCGTTTGGCCAACTCCTACGAGCAGTACTTC. The chain is built from TRBV2 and TRBJ2-7; D unclear. Per germline, CDR1 SNHLY and CDR2 FYNNEI. The CDR3 is 14 amino acids. Trimming pared 6 bases from V and 0 bases from J, leaving 12 bases between.

The chain combines TRBV28 with TRBJ1-5; 11 bases are shared with TRBD1. The V and J ends lost 6 bases and 4 bases, in that order; junction bases with no gene match: 5. This CDR3 has 15 amino acids. Germline lookup yields CDR1 MDHEN and CDR2 SYDVKM. CDR3 nucleotides: TGTGCCAGCAGCCCGGGACAGGGGGTTAATCAGCCCCAGCATTTT. This translates into CASSPGQGVNQPQHF.

The rearrangement links TRBV11-2 to TRBJ2-2, with 9 bases lining up with TRBD1. Germline CDR1 and CDR2: SGHAT and FQNNGV. Trimming took 7 bases from V and 0 from J; bases not matched to a gene: 6. The CDR3 has 16 residues. The CDR3 loop reads CASKSQGASNTGELFF. DNA for the CDR3: TGTGCCAGCAAATCACAGGGGGCCTCGAACACCGGGGAGCTGTTTTTT.

V usage is TRBV3-1 (or the pseudogene TRBV3-2) and J usage is TRBJ2-7; 7 nucleotides agree with TRBD1. In germline, CDR1 is LGHDT, CDR2 YNNKEL (reference sequence). The trim removed 5 bases at V and 2 bases at J, leaving 6 bases unmatched. The CDR3 is 14 amino acids. The CDR3 loop reads CASSSWDRTYEQYF. The CDR3 coding sequence is TGTGCCAGCAGCTCCTGGGACAGAACCTACGAGCAGTACTTC.

This clone was recorded once. The chain is built from TRBV9 and TRBJ2-2; the match to TRBD2 covers 7 bases. The length of the CDR3 is 16 residues. Germline V gene sequence: CDR1 SGDLS, CDR2 YYNGEE. J gave up 7 bases and V 1 base, and 10 bases lay outside the gene matches. CDR3 DNA sequence: TGTGCCAGCAGCGTACATGCGGGGGTGGATGTCGGGGAGCTGTTTTTT. It translates to CASSVHAGVDVGELFF.